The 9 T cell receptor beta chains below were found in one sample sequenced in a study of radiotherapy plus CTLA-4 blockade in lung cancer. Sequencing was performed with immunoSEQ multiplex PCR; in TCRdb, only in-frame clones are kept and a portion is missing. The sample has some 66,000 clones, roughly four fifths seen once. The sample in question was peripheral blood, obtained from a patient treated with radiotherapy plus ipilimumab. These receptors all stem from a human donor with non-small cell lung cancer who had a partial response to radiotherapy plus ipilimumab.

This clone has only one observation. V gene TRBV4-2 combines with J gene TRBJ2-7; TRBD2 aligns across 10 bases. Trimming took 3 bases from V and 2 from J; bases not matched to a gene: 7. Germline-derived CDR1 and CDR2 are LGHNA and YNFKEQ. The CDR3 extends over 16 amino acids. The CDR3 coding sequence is TGTGCCAGCAGCCAGGGAACTAGCGGGGCACCCTACGAGCAGTACTTC. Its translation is CASSQGTSGAPYEQYF.

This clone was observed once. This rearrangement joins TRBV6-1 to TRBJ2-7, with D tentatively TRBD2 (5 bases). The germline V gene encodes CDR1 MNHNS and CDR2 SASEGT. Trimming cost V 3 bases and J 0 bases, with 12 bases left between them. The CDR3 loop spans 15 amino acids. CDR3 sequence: CASSEGAAFSYEQYF. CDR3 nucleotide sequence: TGTGCCAGCAGTGAGGGAGCGGCCTTCTCCTACGAGCAGTACTTC.

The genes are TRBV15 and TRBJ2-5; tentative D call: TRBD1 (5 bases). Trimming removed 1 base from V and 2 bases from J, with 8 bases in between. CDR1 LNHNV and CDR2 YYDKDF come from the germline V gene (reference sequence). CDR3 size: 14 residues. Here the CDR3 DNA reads TGTGCCACCAGCAGAGGGGCAGGGCAAGAGACCCAGTACTTC. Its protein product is CATSRGAGQETQYF.

The CDR3 DNA reads as TGCGCCAGCAGCTTGGGGCCAGACTACAATGAGCAGTTCTTC. Translated, it gives CASSLGPDYNEQFF. This chain connects TRBV5-1 to TRBJ2-1; D call uncertain. Germline V gene lookup returns CDR1 SGHRS and CDR2 YFSETQ. Trimming took 0 bases from V and 3 from J, leaving 7 bases between them. The CDR3 is 14 residues long.

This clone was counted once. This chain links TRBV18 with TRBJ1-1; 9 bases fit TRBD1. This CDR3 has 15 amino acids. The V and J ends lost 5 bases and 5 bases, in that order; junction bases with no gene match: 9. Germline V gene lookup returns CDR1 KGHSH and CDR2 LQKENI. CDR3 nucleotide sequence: TGTGCCAGCTCAGCCTACAGGGGGCCTGGGACTGAAGCTTTCTTT. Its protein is CASSAYRGPGTEAFF.

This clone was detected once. In nucleotides, the CDR3 is TGTGCCAGTTGCCTCATCCGGGGGGCTGAAGCTTTCTTT. Its protein is CASCLIRGAEAFF. The V gene is TRBV28, the J gene TRBJ1-1, with D possibly matching TRBD1 (5 bases). Germline loops: CDR1 MDHEN, CDR2 SYDVKM. V shed 9 bases and J shed 6 bases, with 17 bases lying between them. The CDR3 sequence is 13 residues long.

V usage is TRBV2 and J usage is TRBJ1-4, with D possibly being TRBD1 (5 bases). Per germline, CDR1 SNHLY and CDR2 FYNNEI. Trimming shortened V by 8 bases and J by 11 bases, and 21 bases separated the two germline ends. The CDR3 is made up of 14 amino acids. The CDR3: CASAEEGPRGKLFF. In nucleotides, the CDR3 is TGTGCCAGCGCCGAGGAAGGGCCCCGGGGGAAACTGTTTTTT.

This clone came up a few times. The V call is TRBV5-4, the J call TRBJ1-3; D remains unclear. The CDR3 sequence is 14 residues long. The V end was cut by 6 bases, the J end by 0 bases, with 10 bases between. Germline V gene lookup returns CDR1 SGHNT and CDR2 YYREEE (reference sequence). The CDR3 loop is CASIDTTSGNTIYF. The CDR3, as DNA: TGTGCCAGCATCGACACCACCTCTGGAAACACCATATATTTT.

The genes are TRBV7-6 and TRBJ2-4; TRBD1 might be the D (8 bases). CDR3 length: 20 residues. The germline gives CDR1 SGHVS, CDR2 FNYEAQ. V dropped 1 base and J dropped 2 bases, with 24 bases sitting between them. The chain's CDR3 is CASSLVPVETGEGTKNIQYF. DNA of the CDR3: TGTGCCAGCAGCTTAGTCCCCGTAGAGACAGGGGAGGGTACCAAAAACATTCAGTACTTC.